This TCR beta chain was profiled in a study of blood T cell repertoires in COVID-19. The ends were cut back, 2 bases at V and 7 bases at J, with 15 bases in the middle. This CDR3 comprises 16 residues. Germline values: CDR1 KGHSH, CDR2 LQKENI. Measured with immunoSEQ multiplex PCR; TCRdb has only the in-frame clones, and not every one. This table has more than 300,000 clones, roughly 90% appearing once. Enrolled through a virtual design, the participants were between about 18 and 100 years of age and came from about two dozen US areas. Participant reports of clinical history set cohort assignment. Recovery meant two consecutive negative NP/OP PCR tests, professional clearance, or resolved symptoms.

The TCR originated in a woman aged 30 to 39 who had recovered from COVID-19. The chain is built from TRBV18 and TRBJ1-6, with D unclear. The sample taken for sequencing was PBMCs or T cells enriched from blood (not recorded which). The CDR3 coding sequence is TGTGCCAGCTCACCATCGGTTCGGTCAGCGAATTCACCCCTCCACTTT. It yields the protein CASSPSVRSANSPLHF.